This paragraph covers one T cell receptor (beta chain) sequence. Its cognate antigen is unknown. These data originate in a study of persistence of HIV-infected CD4 T cells. Study information: CD4+ T cells responding to CMV or HIV-1 Gag were isolated. Overall study results and limits: Degenerate expanded CDR3beta sequences were enriched among CMV- and Gag-responding cells.

The stimulus was an HIV-1 Gag 15-mer peptide pool, about 1 ug/peptide/mL. CD40L/CD69 double-negative CD45RO-high memory CD4+ T cells were collected. Sequencing used immunoSEQ version 4 in survey mode. Clones were read by immunoSEQ multiplex PCR, and TCRdb kept only the in-frame ones, dropping some. The sample lists approximately 39,000 clones, approximately 78% seen once, with roughly 1% in the top ten. Germline CDR1 SGHNT, CDR2 YENEEA. The ends lost 5 bases at V and 3 bases at J; junction bases unmatched: 4. The CDR3 runs to 13 residues. The rearrangement joins TRBV11-3 to TRBJ2-7; TRBD1 matches at 7 bases. The receptor was derived from an adult with HIV. The donor label of this sample is uncertain. Source: cultured CD4+ T cells from PBMCs, taken from a patient who received antiretroviral therapy. The chain's CDR3 is CASSQGQNYEQYF. The CDR3 DNA is TGTGCCAGCAGCCAGGGACAGAACTACGAGCAGTACTTC.